This T cell receptor beta chain was profiled in a study of cytomegalovirus exposure and HLA in healthy donors. Both 60 Vbeta primers and 13 Jbeta primers went into the PCR. Data came from immunoSEQ multiplex PCR; TCRdb stores just in-frame clones and leaves some out. This table holds 140,000 to 150,000 clones, more than 80% found once. A note on this clone: Its antigen is as yet unknown.

Trimming cost V 0 bases and J 1 base, with 13 bases left between them. The CDR3 has 16 residues. The V gene's germline CDR1 is SGDLS and CDR2 YYNGEE. Study-level findings and limits: The study flagged around 150 TCR beta chains as cytomegalovirus-associated. Owing to their indistinguishability, certain V segments, notably TRBV6-2 and TRBV6-3, were excluded. Sequencing depth across donors, presence/absence analyses assumed, was roughly uniform. CMV serostatus alone was available as immune exposure information.

The chain recombines TRBV9 with TRBJ1-1; tentative D call: TRBD1 (5 bases). Material for sequencing was PBMCs. The receptor comes from a woman aged 40 to 50 in good health and CMV-seropositive. This chain's CDR3 is CASSVASGQPNTEAFF. CDR3 nucleotide sequence: TGTGCCAGCAGCGTAGCTAGCGGACAACCGAACACTGAAGCTTTCTTT.